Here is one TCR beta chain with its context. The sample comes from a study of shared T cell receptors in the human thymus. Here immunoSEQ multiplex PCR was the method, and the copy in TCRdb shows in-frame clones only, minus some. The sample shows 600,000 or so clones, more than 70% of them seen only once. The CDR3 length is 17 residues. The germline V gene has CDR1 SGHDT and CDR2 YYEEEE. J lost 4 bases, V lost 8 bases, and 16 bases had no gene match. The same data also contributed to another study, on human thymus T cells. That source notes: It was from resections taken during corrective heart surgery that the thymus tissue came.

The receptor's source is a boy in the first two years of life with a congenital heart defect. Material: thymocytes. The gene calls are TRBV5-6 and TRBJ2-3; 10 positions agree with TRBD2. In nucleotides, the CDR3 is TGTGCCAGTACAGTCCAGCGGGAGGGCTCGGGATCAGATACGCAGTATTTT. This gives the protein CASTVQREGSGSDTQYF.